The clone carrying this T cell receptor beta chain turned up a few times. Its antigen is unidentified. The library targeted TCRbeta and was prepared with unique molecular identifiers. TCRdb reprocessed the PCR reads via MiXCR and lists one record per CDR3 protein. The sample records roughly 670,000 distinct CDR3 sequences, over 10% being singletons. The length of the CDR3 is 14 residues. Looked up from germline, CDR1 is SGHAT and CDR2 is FQNNGV. V shed 6 bases, J shed 4 bases, and the junction held 6 bases outside the gene matches. The sample originates from a study of T-cell reconstitution after alpha-beta-depleted transplantation in children. The study, taken as a whole, reports: One year after transplant, T-cell counts and diversity came mostly from newly produced T cells. About two months after transplant, alpha-beta T cells reportedly came from several hundred expanded graft clones.

The TCR originated in a girl aged 2 to 10 with congenital amegakaryocytic thrombocytopenia, due to receive a stem cell transplant. The sequencing used PBMCs, collected before TCRalphabeta/CD19-depleted stem cell transplant. This chain joins TRBV11-2 and TRBJ1-1, with TRBD1 identical over 9 bases. The CDR3, as DNA: TGTGCCAGCAGACCCACAGGGGGCGGCACTGAAGCTTTCTTT. Its protein product is CASRPTGGGTEAFF. The full variable domain, its missing parts supplied by reference TRBV11-2 and TRBJ1-1, is EAGVAQSPRYKIIEKRQSVAFWCNPISGHATLYWYQQILGQGPKLLIQFQNNGVVDDSQLPKDRFSAERLKGVDSTLKIQPAKLEDSAVYLCASRPTGGGTEAFFGQGTRLTVV.